Only a few counts were recorded for the clone carrying this TCR beta chain. The antigen remains undetermined. Through Arm-PCR of CDR3 regions and iRepertoire HTBI primers, TCR beta libraries were built. Each CDR3 protein is one row after TCRdb ran MiXCR on the multiplex PCR reads. This table holds 500,000 to 700,000 distinct CDR3 sequences, roughly 15% found once. The CDR3 runs to 15 residues. Germline V gene sequence: CDR1 LNHDA, CDR2 SQIVND (reference sequence). V was shortened by 4 bases and J by 6 bases, with 16 bases between the two germline ends. These data are taken from a study of regulatory T cells in long-lasting Graves disease. About the research overall: Graves' patients who were just diagnosed had used antithyroid drugs for under 3 months.

Indicated time point: newly diagnosed GD, antithyroid drugs for less than 3 months. Isolated PBMC RNA provided the starting material for the TCR library. General observations from the study: Persistent Graves' cases showed lower TCR diversity than newly diagnosed cases.

The same sample was also studied in work on T cells in Graves' hyperthyroidism and ophthalmopathy.

This rearrangement joins TRBV19 to TRBJ2-4; D is uncertain. This receptor was taken from a woman aged 25 to 39 with Graves disease. Sequencing used peripheral blood mononuclear cells (PBMCs), obtained at new diagnosis, from a patient treated with antithyroid drugs. CDR3 sequence reads: CASSKGRKAGNIQYF. CDR3 in DNA: TGTGCCAGTAGTAAGGGCAGGAAAGCTGGAAACATTCAGTACTTC. The variable domain in full, completed from reference TRBV19 and TRBJ2-4, reads DGGITQSPKYLFRKEGQNVTLSCEQNLNHDAMYWYRQDPGQGLRLIYYSQIVNDFQKGDIAEGYSVSREKKESFPLTVTSAQKNPTAFYLCASSKGRKAGNIQYFGAGTRLSVL.